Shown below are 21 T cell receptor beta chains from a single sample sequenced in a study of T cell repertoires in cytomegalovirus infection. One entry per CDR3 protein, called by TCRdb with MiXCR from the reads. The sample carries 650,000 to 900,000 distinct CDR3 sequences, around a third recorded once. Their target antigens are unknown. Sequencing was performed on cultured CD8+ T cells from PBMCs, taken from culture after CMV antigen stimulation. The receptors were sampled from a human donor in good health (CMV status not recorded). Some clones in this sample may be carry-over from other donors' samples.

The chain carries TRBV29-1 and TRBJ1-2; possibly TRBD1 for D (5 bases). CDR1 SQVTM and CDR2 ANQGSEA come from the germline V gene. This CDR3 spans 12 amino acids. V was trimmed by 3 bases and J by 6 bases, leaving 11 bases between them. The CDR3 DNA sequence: TGCAGCGTTGAGGACAAAGTCCATGGCTACACCTTC. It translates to CSVEDKVHGYTF.

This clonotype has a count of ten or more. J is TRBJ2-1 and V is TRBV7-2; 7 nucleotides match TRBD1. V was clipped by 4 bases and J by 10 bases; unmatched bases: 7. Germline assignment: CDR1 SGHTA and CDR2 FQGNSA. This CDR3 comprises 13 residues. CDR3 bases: TGTGCCAGCAGCTCACTAGGGACAGAAGAGCAGTTCTTC. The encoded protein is CASSSLGTEEQFF.

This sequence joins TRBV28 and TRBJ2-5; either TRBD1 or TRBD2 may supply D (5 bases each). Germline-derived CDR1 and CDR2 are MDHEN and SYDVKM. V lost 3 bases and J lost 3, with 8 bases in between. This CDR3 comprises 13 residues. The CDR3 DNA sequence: TGTGCCAGCAGTTTGGGACCTAAAGAGACCCAGTACTTC. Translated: CASSLGPKETQYF. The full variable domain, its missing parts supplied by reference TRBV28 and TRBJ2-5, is DVKVTQSSRYLVKRTGEKVFLECVQDMDHENMFWYRQDPGLGLRLIYFSYDVKMKEKGDIPEGYSVSREKKERFSLILESASTNQTSMYLCASSLGPKETQYFGPGTRLLVL.

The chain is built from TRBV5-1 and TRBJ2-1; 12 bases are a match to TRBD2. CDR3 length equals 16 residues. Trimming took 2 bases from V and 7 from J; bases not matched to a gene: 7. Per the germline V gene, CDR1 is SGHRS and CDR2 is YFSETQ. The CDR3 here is CASSFPSGGARNEQFF. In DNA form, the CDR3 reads TGCGCCAGCAGCTTCCCTAGCGGGGGGGCGAGAAATGAGCAGTTCTTC.

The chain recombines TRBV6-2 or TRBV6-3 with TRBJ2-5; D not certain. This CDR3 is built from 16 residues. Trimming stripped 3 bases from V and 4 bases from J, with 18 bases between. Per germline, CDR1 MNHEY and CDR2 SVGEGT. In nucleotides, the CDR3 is TGTGCCAGCAGTTATTGGCTTGGTCCGAAGAGAGAGACCCAGTACTTC. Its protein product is CASSYWLGPKRETQYF.

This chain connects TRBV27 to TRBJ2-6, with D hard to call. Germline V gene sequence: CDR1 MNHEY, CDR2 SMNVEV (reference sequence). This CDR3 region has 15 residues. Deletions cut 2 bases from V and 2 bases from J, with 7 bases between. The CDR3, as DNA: TGTGCCAGCAGTTTAATCTATACTGGGGCCAACGTCCTGACTTTC. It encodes CASSLIYTGANVLTF.

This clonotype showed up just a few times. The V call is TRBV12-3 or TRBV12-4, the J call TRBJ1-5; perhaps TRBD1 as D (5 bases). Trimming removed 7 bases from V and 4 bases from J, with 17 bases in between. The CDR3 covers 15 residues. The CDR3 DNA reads TGTGCCAGCACCTCCACGGGGGGAACTAATCAGCCCCAGCATTTT. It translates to CASTSTGGTNQPQHF.

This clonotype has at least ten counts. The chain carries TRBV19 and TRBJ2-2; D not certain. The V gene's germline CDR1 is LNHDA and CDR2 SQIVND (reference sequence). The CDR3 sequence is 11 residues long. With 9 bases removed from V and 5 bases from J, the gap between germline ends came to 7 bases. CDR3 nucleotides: TGTGCCAGCACGGGTACCGGGGAGCTGTTTTTT. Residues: CASTGTGELFF. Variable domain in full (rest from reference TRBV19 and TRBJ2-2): DGGITQSPKYLFRKEGQNVTLSCEQNLNHDAMYWYRQDPGQGLRLIYYSQIVNDFQKGDIAEGYSVSREKKESFPLTVTSAQKNPTAFYLCASTGTGELFFGEGSRLTVL.

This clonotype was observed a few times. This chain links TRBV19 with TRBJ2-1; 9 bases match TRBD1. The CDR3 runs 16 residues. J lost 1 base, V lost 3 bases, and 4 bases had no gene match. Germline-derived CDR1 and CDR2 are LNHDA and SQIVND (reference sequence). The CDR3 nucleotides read TGTGCCAGTAGTATCAAGGGACAGGGATCCTACAATGAGCAGTTCTTC. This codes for CASSIKGQGSYNEQFF. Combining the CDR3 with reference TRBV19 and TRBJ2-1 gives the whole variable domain DGGITQSPKYLFRKEGQNVTLSCEQNLNHDAMYWYRQDPGQGLRLIYYSQIVNDFQKGDIAEGYSVSREKKESFPLTVTSAQKNPTAFYLCASSIKGQGSYNEQFFGPGTRLTVL.

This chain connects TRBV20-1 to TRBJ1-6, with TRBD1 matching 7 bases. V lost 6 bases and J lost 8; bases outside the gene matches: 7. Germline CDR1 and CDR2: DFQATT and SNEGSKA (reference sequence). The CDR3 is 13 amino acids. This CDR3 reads CSAEGQRHSPLHF. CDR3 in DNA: TGCAGTGCCGAGGGACAGAGACATTCACCCCTCCACTTT.

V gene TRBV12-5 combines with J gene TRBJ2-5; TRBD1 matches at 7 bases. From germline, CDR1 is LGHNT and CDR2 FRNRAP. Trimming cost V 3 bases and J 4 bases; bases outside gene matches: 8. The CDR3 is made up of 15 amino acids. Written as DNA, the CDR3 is TGTGCTAGTGGTTTCTTCACAGGGGATGGAGAGACCCAGTACTTC. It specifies CASGFFTGDGETQYF.

CDR3: CASSLRFMVAGGHYNEQFF. In DNA form, the CDR3 reads TGTGCCAGCAGCTTAAGGTTTATGGTAGCGGGGGGCCACTACAATGAGCAGTTCTTC. The chain couples TRBV7-6 to TRBJ2-1, with 10 bases identical to TRBD2. Germline lookup yields CDR1 SGHVS and CDR2 FNYEAQ. V shed 2 bases, J shed 3 bases, and the junction held 13 bases outside the gene matches. The CDR3 runs 19 residues.

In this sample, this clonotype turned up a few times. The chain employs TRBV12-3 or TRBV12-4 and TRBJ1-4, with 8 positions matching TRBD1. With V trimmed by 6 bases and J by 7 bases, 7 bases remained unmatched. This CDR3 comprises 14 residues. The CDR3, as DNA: TGTGCCAGCAGACTGGACAGGGCACGTGAAAAACTGTTTTTT. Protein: CASRLDRAREKLFF.

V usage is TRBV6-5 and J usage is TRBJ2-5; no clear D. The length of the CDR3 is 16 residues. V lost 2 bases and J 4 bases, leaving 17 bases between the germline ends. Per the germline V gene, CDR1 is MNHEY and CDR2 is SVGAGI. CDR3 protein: CASSYISHRIPETQYF. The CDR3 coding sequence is TGTGCCAGCAGTTACATAAGTCACCGCATCCCAGAGACCCAGTACTTC.

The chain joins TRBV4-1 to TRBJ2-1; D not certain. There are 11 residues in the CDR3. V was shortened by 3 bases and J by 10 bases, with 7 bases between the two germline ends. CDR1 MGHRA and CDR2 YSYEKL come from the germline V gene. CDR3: CASSQSGEQFF. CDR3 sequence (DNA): TGCGCCAGCAGCCAGTCCGGGGAGCAGTTCTTC.

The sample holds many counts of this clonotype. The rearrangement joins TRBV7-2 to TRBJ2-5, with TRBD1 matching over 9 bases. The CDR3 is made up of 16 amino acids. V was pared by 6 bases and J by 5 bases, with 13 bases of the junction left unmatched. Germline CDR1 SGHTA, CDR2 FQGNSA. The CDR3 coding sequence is TGTGCCAGCAGTCGGACGTTAGACAGGGGGGGGGAGACCCAGTACTTC. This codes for CASSRTLDRGGETQYF. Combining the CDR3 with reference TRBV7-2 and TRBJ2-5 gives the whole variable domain GAGVSQSPSNKVTEKGKDVELRCDPISGHTALYWYRQSLGQGLEFLIYFQGNSAPDKSGLPSDRFSAERTGGSVSTLTIQRTQQEDSAVYLCASSRTLDRGGETQYFGPGTRLLVL.

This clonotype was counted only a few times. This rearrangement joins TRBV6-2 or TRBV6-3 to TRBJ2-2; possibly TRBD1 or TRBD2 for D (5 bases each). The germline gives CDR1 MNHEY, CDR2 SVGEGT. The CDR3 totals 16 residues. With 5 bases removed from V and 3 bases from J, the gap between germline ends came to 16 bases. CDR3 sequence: CASSPLEGTHTGELFF. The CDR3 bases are TGTGCCAGCAGTCCACTTGAGGGGACCCACACCGGGGAGCTGTTTTTT.

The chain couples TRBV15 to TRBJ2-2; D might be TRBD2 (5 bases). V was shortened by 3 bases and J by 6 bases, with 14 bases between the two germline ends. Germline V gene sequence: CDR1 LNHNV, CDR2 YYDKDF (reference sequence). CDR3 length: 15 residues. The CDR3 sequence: CATSSRPIGAGELFF. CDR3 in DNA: TGTGCCACCAGCAGTCGGCCTATCGGGGCCGGGGAGCTGTTTTTT. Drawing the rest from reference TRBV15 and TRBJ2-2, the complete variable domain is DAMVIQNPRYQVTQFGKPVTLSCSQTLNHNVMYWYQQKSSQAPKLLFHYYDKDFNNEADTPDNFQSRRPNTSFCFLDIRSPGLGDTAMYLCATSSRPIGAGELFFGEGSRLTVL.

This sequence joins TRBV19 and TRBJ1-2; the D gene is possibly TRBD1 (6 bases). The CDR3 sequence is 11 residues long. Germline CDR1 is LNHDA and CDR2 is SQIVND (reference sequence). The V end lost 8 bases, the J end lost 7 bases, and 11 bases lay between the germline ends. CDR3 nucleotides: TGTGCCAGTTTTGACAGGCCTGGCTACACCTTC. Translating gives CASFDRPGYTF.

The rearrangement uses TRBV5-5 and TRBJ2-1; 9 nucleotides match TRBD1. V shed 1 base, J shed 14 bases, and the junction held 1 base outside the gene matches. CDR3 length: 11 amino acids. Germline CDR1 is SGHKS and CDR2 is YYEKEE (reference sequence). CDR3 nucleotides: TGTGCCAGCAGCTTGAGGACAGGGGAGTTCTTC. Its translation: CASSLRTGEFF.

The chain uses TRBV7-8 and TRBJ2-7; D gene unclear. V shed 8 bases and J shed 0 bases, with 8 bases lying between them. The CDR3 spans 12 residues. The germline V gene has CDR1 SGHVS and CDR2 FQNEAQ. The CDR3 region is CASAKGSYEQYF. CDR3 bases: TGTGCCAGCGCCAAGGGCTCCTACGAGCAGTACTTC.